The rows below give T cell receptor beta chains drawn from one sample of a study of T cells in Graves' hyperthyroidism and ophthalmopathy. TCRdb used MiXCR to reprocess the multiplex PCR reads, holding one entry per CDR3 protein. The sample holds 530,000 or so distinct CDR3 sequences, roughly 25% seen once. Sample: blood. The receptor source for this set is a woman aged 25 to 39 with Graves' ophthalmopathy. Both conserved end residues are part of each CDR3. The D gene is left open where the match is weak. Clone sizes are given selectively: once, few, many, or a class where the clone is expanded.

j_call,d_call,clone_size,v_call,cdr3_aa,cdr3_nt
TRBJ1-2,NA,many,TRBV7-9,CASSLVTNYGYTF,TGTGCCAGCAGCTTAGTCACTAACTATGGCTACACCTTC
TRBJ2-5,TRBD1,NA,TRBV6-2/TRBV6-3,CASSRQGAKTQYF,TGTGCCAGCAGTCGACAGGGGGCGAAGACCCAGTACTTC
TRBJ1-1,TRBD1,NA,TRBV4-2,CASSLLSPGGTEAFF,TGTGCCAGCAGCCTCCTGTCCCCAGGGGGCACTGAAGCTTTCTTT
TRBJ2-2,NA,once,TRBV6-1,CASRGPASTGELFF,TGTGCCAGCAGGGGGCCAGCGAGCACCGGGGAGCTGTTTTTT
TRBJ1-1,NA,many,TRBV12-3/TRBV12-4,CASRPGGNTEAFF,TGTGCCAGCAGACCCGGGGGGAACACTGAAGCTTTCTTT
TRBJ2-4,NA,few,TRBV19,CASSIVGRSLAKNIKYF,TGTGCCAGTAGTATAGTAGGGAGGAGCTTAGCCAAAAACATTAAGTACTTC
TRBJ2-7,TRBD2,NA,TRBV20-1,CSATAGVPYEQYF,TGCAGTGCTACCGCGGGGGTTCCCTACGAGCAGTACTTC
TRBJ1-5,NA,NA,TRBV29-1,CSVISSNQPQHF,TGCAGCGTTATAAGCAGCAATCAGCCCCAGCATTTT
TRBJ1-2,NA,many,TRBV28,CASSFDRMLSYTF,TGTGCCAGCAGTTTCGACAGGATGTTAAGCTACACCTTC
TRBJ1-2,NA,many,TRBV7-2,CASSPERGGYGYTF,TGTGCCAGCAGCCCCGAACGGGGAGGGTATGGCTACACCTTC
TRBJ1-5,NA,NA,TRBV2,CAGRSESNQPQHF,TGTGCCGGGAGGTCAGAGAGCAATCAGCCCCAGCATTTT
TRBJ2-2,NA,many,TRBV12-5,CASGLGGSVTGELFF,TGTGCTAGTGGTTTAGGAGGGTCGGTCACCGGGGAGCTGTTTTTT
TRBJ2-6,NA,NA,TRBV6-1,CASSEAASSGANVLTF,TGTGCCAGCAGTGAAGCAGCGAGCTCTGGGGCCAACGTCCTGACTTTC
TRBJ2-5,TRBD2,NA,TRBV20-1,CSARDTPSGGETQYF,TGCAGTGCTAGAGATACGCCTAGCGGGGGGGAGACCCAGTACTTC
TRBJ1-1,NA,many,TRBV28,CASSLTETGGTEAFF,TGTGCCAGCAGTTTAACCGAGACAGGCGGCACTGAAGCTTTCTTT
TRBJ2-7,NA,many,TRBV11-3,CASSLKSVEGISYEQYF,TGTGCCAGCAGCTTAAAATCAGTGGAGGGCATCTCCTACGAGCAGTACTTC
TRBJ1-1,NA,NA,TRBV12-3/TRBV12-4,CASSQKADTEAFF,TGTGCCAGCAGCCAAAAGGCTGACACTGAAGCTTTCTTT
TRBJ2-7,NA,once,TRBV5-1,CAGSWTASYEQYF,TGCGCCGGCAGCTGGACGGCCTCCTACGAGCAGTACTTC
TRBJ2-5,TRBD1,NA,TRBV5-1,CASSSGTVKETQYF,TGCGCCAGCAGCTCGGGGACAGTAAAAGAGACCCAGTACTTC
TRBJ1-2,TRBD1,NA,TRBV3-1,CASSRETGEVYGYTF,TGTGCCAGCAGCCGAGAGACAGGGGAGGTCTATGGCTACACCTTC
TRBJ1-1,TRBD1,many,TRBV30,CAWSNPGQGAFF,TGTGCCTGGAGTAATCCGGGACAGGGGGCTTTCTTT
TRBJ2-5,NA,many,TRBV27,CASSMQGGSETQYF,TGTGCCAGCAGTATGCAGGGAGGATCGGAGACCCAGTACTTC
TRBJ1-5,NA,NA,TRBV30,CAWGTGGNQPQHF,TGTGCCTGGGGGACGGGGGGCAATCAGCCCCAGCATTTT
TRBJ2-7,TRBD2,many,TRBV11-2,CASSLEVSGDYYEQYF,TGTGCCAGCAGCTTAGAGGTTAGCGGGGATTATTACGAGCAGTACTTC
TRBJ1-1,NA,many,TRBV5-1,CASSLEWGTEAFF,TGCGCCAGCAGCTTGGAGTGGGGCACTGAAGCTTTCTTT
TRBJ1-3,NA,many,TRBV28,CASSPGSSSGNTIYF,TGTGCCAGCAGTCCGGGAAGTTCTTCTGGAAACACCATATATTTT
TRBJ1-1,TRBD1,few,TRBV15,CATSRDTGAWDTEAFF,TGTGCCACCAGCAGAGATACAGGGGCTTGGGACACTGAAGCTTTCTTT